This note documents a single T cell receptor (beta chain) sequence. These data come from a study of beta chain features in type 1 diabetes. In the study overall: Researchers looked at roughly 100,000,000 sorted cells across all samples.

Germline CDR1 is MDHEN and CDR2 is SYDVKM. Trimming pared 6 bases from V and 0 bases from J, leaving 12 bases between. The CDR3 is 16 amino acids. The entirety of the isolated RNA underwent reverse transcription, so expressed TCRB transcripts were sequenced. Profiled with immunoSEQ multiplex PCR; TCRdb holds only in-frame clones, not every one. Altogether hundreds of thousands of clones are present, about a sixth being singletons, with the ten largest covering around 0.02%. Sequencing was performed on naive CD4+ T cells from blood. V is TRBV28 and J is TRBJ2-6; possibly TRBD1 for D (6 bases). This clonotype originated in a woman under 30 in good health. The CDR3, as DNA: TGTGCCAGCAGCCGACAGGAGATCTCTGGGGCCAACGTCCTGACTTTC. This translates into CASSRQEISGANVLTF. The full variable domain, in which reference TRBV28 and TRBJ2-6 provide the parts outside the CDR3, is DVKVTQSSRYLVKRTGEKVFLECVQDMDHENMFWYRQDPGLGLRLIYFSYDVKMKEKGDIPEGYSVSREKKERFSLILESASTNQTSMYLCASSRQEISGANVLTFGAGSRLTVL.